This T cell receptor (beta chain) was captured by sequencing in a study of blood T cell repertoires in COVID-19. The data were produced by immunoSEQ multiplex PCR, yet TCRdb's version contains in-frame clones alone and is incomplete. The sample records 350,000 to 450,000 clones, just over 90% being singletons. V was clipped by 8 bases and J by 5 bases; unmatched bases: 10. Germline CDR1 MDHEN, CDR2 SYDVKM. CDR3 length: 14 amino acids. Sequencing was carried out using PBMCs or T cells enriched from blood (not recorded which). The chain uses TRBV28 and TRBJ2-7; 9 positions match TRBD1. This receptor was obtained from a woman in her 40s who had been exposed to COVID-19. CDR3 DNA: TGTGCCAGCTGGTCAGGTGGGACAGGGAACGAGCAGTACTTC. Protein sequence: CASWSGGTGNEQYF. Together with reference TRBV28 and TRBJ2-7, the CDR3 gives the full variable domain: DVKVTQSSRYLVKRTGEKVFLECVQDMDHENMFWYRQDPGLGLRLIYFSYDVKMKEKGDIPEGYSVSREKKERFSLILESASTNQTSMYLCASWSGGTGNEQYFGPGTRLTVT.